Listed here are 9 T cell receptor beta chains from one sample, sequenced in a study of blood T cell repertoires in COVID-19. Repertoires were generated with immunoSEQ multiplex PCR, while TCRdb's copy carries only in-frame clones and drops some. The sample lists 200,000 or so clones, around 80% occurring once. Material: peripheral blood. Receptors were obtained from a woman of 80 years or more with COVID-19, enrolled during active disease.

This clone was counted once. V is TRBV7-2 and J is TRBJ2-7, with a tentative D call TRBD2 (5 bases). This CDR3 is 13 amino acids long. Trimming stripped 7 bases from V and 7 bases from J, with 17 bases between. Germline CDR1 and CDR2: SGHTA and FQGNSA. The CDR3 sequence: CASNRLSLGEQYF. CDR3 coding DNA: TGTGCCAGCAATCGACTATCCCTAGGGGAGCAGTACTTC.

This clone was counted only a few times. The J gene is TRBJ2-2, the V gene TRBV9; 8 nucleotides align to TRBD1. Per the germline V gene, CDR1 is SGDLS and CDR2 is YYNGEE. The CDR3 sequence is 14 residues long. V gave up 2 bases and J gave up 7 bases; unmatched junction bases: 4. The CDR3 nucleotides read TGTGCCAGCAGCGTCGACAGGGGCGACGGGGAGCTGTTTTTT. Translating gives CASSVDRGDGELFF. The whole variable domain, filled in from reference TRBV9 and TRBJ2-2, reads DSGVTQTPKHLITATGQRVTLRCSPRSGDLSVYWYQQSLDQGLQFLIQYYNGEERAKGNILERFSAQQFPDLHSELNLSSLELGDSALYFCASSVDRGDGELFFGEGSRLTVL.

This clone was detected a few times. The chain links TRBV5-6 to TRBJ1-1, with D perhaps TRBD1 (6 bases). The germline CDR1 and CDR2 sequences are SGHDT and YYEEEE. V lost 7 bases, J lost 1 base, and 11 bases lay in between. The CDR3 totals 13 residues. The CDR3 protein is CASGVTGNTEAFF. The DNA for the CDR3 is TGTGCCAGCGGAGTGACAGGGAACACTGAAGCTTTCTTT.

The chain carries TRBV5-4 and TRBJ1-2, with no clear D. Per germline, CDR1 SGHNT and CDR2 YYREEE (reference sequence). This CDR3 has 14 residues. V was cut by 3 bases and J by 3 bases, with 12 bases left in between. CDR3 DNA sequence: TGTGCCAGCAGCTCCCGCGGAGGGTACTATGGCTACACCTTC. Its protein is CASSSRGGYYGYTF. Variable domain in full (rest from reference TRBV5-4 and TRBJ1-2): ETGVTQSPTHLIKTRGQQVTLRCSSQSGHNTVSWYQQALGQGPQFIFQYYREEENGRGNFPPRFSGLQFPNYSSELNVNALELDDSALYLCASSSRGGYYGYTFGSGTRLTVV.

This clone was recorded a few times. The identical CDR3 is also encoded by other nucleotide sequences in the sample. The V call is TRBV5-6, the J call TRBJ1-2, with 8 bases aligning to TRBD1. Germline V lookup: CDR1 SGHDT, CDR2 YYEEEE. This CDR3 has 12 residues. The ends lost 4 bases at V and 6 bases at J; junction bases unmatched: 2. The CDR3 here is CASSLDRDGYTF. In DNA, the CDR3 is TGTGCCAGCAGCCTGGACAGGGATGGCTACACCTTC.

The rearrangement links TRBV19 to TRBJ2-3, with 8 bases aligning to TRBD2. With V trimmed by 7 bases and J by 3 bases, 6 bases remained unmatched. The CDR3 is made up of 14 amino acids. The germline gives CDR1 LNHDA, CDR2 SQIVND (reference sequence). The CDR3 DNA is TGTGCCAGTAAAGAGCGGGGGAGAACAGATACGCAGTATTTT. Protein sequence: CASKERGRTDTQYF.

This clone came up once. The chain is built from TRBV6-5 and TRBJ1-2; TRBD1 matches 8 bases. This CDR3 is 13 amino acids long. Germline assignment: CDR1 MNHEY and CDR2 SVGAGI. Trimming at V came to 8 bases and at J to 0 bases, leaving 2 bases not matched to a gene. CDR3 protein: CASRQGTNYGYTF. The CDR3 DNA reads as TGTGCCAGCCGACAGGGGACTAACTATGGCTACACCTTC.

The CDR3 protein is CASSPPSSKGEKLFF. The CDR3 nucleotides read TGTGCCAGCTCACCACCGAGCTCAAAGGGGGAAAAACTGTTTTTT. V is TRBV18 and J is TRBJ1-4; a possible D gene is TRBD1 (5 bases). The CDR3 runs to 15 residues. Trimming removed 0 bases from V and 8 bases from J, with 13 bases in between. In germline, CDR1 is KGHSH, CDR2 LQKENI.

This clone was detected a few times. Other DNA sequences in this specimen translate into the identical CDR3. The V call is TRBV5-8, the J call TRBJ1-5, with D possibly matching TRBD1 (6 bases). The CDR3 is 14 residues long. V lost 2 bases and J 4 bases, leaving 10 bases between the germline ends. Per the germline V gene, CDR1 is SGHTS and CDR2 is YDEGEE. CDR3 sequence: CASSLRRGNQPQHF. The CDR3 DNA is TGTGCCAGCAGCTTACGCAGGGGTAATCAGCCCCAGCATTTT.